This T cell receptor (beta chain) was captured in a study of blood T cell repertoires in COVID-19. Background on the study: Samples taken during acute and convalescent COVID-19 were collected in the United States, Italy and Spain. Sources were T cells, B-cell-depleted T cells, or PBMCs; the material itself was cDNA or gDNA.

This clone came up a few times. Authors' methods: Amplification of reference gene primers provided the estimated nucleated cell counts. Some clones are missing from TCRdb's copy, which holds only in-frame ones; the method was immunoSEQ multiplex PCR. V and J calls and clone size follow that table, whereas D and trimming were derived from the DNA. The table lists approximately 220,000 clones, roughly four fifths of them singletons. The CDR3 spans 14 residues. V gave up 2 bases and J gave up 4 bases; unmatched junction bases: 4. CDR1 and CDR2 from the germline V gene are MNHEY and SVGEGT. Source material: peripheral blood. This TCR came from a woman in her twenties or thirties who had recovered from COVID-19. This rearrangement joins TRBV6-2 or TRBV6-3 to TRBJ1-2; 7 nucleotides match TRBD1. The CDR3 spells CASSYRQGGYGYTF. CDR3 in DNA: TGTGCCAGCAGTTACCGACAGGGCGGCTATGGCTACACCTTC.